These 19 T cell receptor beta chains came from one sample sequenced in a study of blood T cell repertoires in COVID-19. Generated by immunoSEQ multiplex PCR, the TCRdb table keeps only in-frame clones and is missing some. In the table there are 74,000 or so clones, 80% to 90% of which are singletons. Source material: peripheral blood. The receptor source for this set is a man over 45 with acute or convalescent COVID-19.

The chain links TRBV7-2 to TRBJ2-4; perhaps TRBD2 as D (6 bases). CDR3 length equals 14 residues. The germline V gene has CDR1 SGHTA and CDR2 FQGNSA. Trimming shortened V by 3 bases and J by 5 bases, and 11 bases separated the two germline ends. CDR3: CASSLSGPQNIQYF. The CDR3 DNA is TGTGCCAGCAGCTTGAGCGGGCCACAAAACATTCAGTACTTC.

This chain uses TRBV4-2 with TRBJ2-1; TRBD2 is a possible D gene (6 bases). Trimming removed 2 bases at V and 0 bases at J, with 11 bases between. The CDR3 spans 16 residues. CDR1 LGHNA and CDR2 YNFKEQ come from the germline V gene. The CDR3 sequence is CASSQSGVSSYNEQFF. The CDR3 coding sequence is TGTGCCAGCAGCCAATCGGGAGTGAGCTCCTACAATGAGCAGTTCTTC.

The chain carries TRBV6-2 or TRBV6-3 and TRBJ1-4; D gene unclear. V lost 4 bases and J 8 bases, leaving 14 bases between the germline ends. The germline V gene has CDR1 MNHEY and CDR2 SVGEGT. The CDR3 contains 14 residues. The CDR3 region is CASSSVGRVEKLFF. In DNA form, the CDR3 reads TGTGCCAGCAGTTCTGTGGGGAGAGTCGAAAAACTGTTTTTT.

The chain recombines TRBV28 with TRBJ2-4; no clear D. The CDR3 spans 12 residues. Looked up from germline, CDR1 is MDHEN and CDR2 is SYDVKM. Trimming took 4 bases from V and 9 from J, leaving 10 bases between them. The CDR3 nucleotides read TGTGCCAGCAGTTCTACAGTAGGCATTCAGTACTTC. This sequence encodes CASSSTVGIQYF.

The rearrangement uses TRBV29-1 and TRBJ2-1, with 9 positions matching TRBD2. The CDR3 is made up of 14 amino acids. J gave up 4 bases and V 7 bases, and 8 bases lay outside the gene matches. CDR1 is SQVTM, CDR2 ANQGSEA, per germline. For the CDR3, the DNA is TGCAGCGCCATACTAGCGGGCACATACAATGAGCAGTTCTTC. Its translation is CSAILAGTYNEQFF.

The chain is built from TRBV28 and TRBJ2-7; TRBD2 matches at 8 bases. V was pared by 8 bases and J by 4 bases, with 16 bases of the junction left unmatched. The CDR3 sequence is 16 residues long. Looked up from germline, CDR1 is MDHEN and CDR2 is SYDVKM. The CDR3 nucleotides read TGTGCCAGCTGTGTGGGTGGGGGCGGGAGGCTTTACGAGCAGTACTTC. Its protein product is CASCVGGGGRLYEQYF.

This clone was recorded only once. The rearrangement links TRBV6-5 to TRBJ2-3; 8 positions match TRBD2. Germline V gene sequence: CDR1 MNHEY, CDR2 SVGAGI. With 6 bases clipped from V and 1 base from J, the junction kept 6 bases outside the gene matches. This CDR3 contains 15 residues. This CDR3 is CASRLGSGGTDTQYF. CDR3 in DNA: TGTGCCAGCAGACTGGGTAGCGGGGGCACAGATACGCAGTATTTT.

The rearrangement links TRBV19 to TRBJ2-7, with a weak D call TRBD2 (5 bases). The V end was cut by 1 base, the J end by 4 bases, with 14 bases between. Germline assignment: CDR1 LNHDA and CDR2 SQIVND (reference sequence). The CDR3 length is 15 residues. CDR3: CASSIAKGVLYEQYF. The CDR3 nucleotides are TGTGCCAGTAGTATAGCAAAGGGAGTCTTGTACGAGCAGTACTTC.

This clone has a single count. This chain connects TRBV2 to TRBJ1-1; 7 nucleotides agree with TRBD1. This CDR3 comprises 12 residues. Unmatched junction bases numbered 1, after V lost 5 bases and J lost 4 bases. Germline CDR1 is SNHLY and CDR2 is FYNNEI. The CDR3 here is CASSSGGTEAFF. For the CDR3, the DNA is TGTGCCAGCAGTTCAGGGGGCACTGAAGCTTTCTTT.

The chain joins TRBV5-6 to TRBJ2-5, with 7 positions matching TRBD1. Losses at the gene ends were 1 base for V and 13 bases for J; bases not matched to a gene: 16. The V gene's germline CDR1 is SGHDT and CDR2 YYEEEE. This CDR3 contains 15 residues. CDR3 protein: CASSLSPGTDLNPYF. DNA for the CDR3: TGTGCCAGCAGCTTGTCCCCGGGGACAGATTTAAACCCGTACTTC.

The chain has TRBV4-3 and TRBJ2-1, with 9 bases aligning to TRBD2. Germline V gene sequence: CDR1 LGHNA, CDR2 YSLEER. Trimming took 0 bases from V and 2 from J; bases not matched to a gene: 5. There are 17 residues in the CDR3. The CDR3 DNA follows: TGCGCCAGCAGCCAAGATCTAGGACTAGCGACCTACAATGAGCAGTTCTTC. Encoded protein: CASSQDLGLATYNEQFF.

The chain has TRBV18 and TRBJ2-7; 11 nucleotides match TRBD2. Per germline, CDR1 KGHSH and CDR2 LQKENI. The CDR3 consists of 16 residues. The J segment lost 0 bases and the V segment lost 4 bases, leaving 5 bases of the junction unmatched. The chain's CDR3 is CASSLGTSGSSYEQYF. CDR3 DNA: TGTGCCAGCTCACTGGGGACTAGCGGCAGCTCCTACGAGCAGTACTTC.

The chain employs TRBV5-1 and TRBJ1-2, with a weak D call TRBD1 (6 bases). CDR3 length equals 13 residues. CDR1 and CDR2 from the germline V gene are SGHRS and YFSETQ. Trimming removed 4 bases at V and 8 bases at J, with 15 bases between. CDR3 amino acids: CASSPSGGKGYTF. CDR3 DNA sequence: TGCGCCAGCAGCCCGAGTGGGGGCAAGGGCTACACCTTC.

This clone has a handful of counts. The J gene is TRBJ2-1, the V gene TRBV2; D unresolved. Deletions cut 6 bases from V and 4 bases from J, with 10 bases between. The germline CDR1 and CDR2 sequences are SNHLY and FYNNEI. The CDR3 sequence is 13 residues long. The CDR3 protein is CASRATGYNEQFF. For the CDR3, the DNA is TGTGCCAGCAGAGCAACTGGTTACAATGAGCAGTTCTTC. Drawing the rest from reference TRBV2 and TRBJ2-1, the complete variable domain is EPEVTQTPSHQVTQMGQEVILRCVPISNHLYFYWYRQILGQKVEFLVSFYNNEISEKSEIFDDQFSVERPDGSNFTLKIRSTKLEDSAMYFCASRATGYNEQFFGPGTRLTVL.

The chain is built from TRBV6-2 or TRBV6-3 and TRBJ2-2, with 13 positions matching TRBD2. This CDR3 comprises 15 residues. Germline loops: CDR1 MNHEY, CDR2 SVGEGT. V shed 6 bases and J 6 bases; nucleotides not matched to a gene: 4. As DNA, the CDR3 is TGTGCCAGCAGCAGGACTAGCGGGAGTCCCGGGGAGCTGTTTTTT. Encoded protein: CASSRTSGSPGELFF.

The J gene is TRBJ1-1, the V gene TRBV10-1; TRBD1 might be the D (6 bases). Germline V gene lookup returns CDR1 WNHNN and CDR2 SYGVQD (reference sequence). Trimming removed 6 bases at V and 1 base at J, with 15 bases between. The CDR3 consists of 15 residues. The CDR3 sequence: CASRGTPSENTEAFF. The CDR3 DNA follows: TGCGCCAGCAGAGGGACACCGTCGGAGAACACTGAAGCTTTCTTT.

The chain couples TRBV7-2 to TRBJ1-2; TRBD1 matches at 7 bases. The J segment lost 2 bases and the V segment lost 2 bases, leaving 14 bases of the junction unmatched. Looked up from germline, CDR1 is SGHTA and CDR2 is FQGNSA. The CDR3 has 18 residues. CDR3 in amino acids: CASSLSPRVGTENYGYTF. DNA of the CDR3: TGTGCCAGCAGCTTATCTCCGAGGGTAGGGACAGAAAACTATGGCTACACCTTC.

This clone was counted a few times. This chain connects TRBV21-1 to TRBJ1-5; TRBD1 is the table's D call, not checked against the DNA. TRBV21-1 is described as a pseudogene. There are 14 residues in the CDR3. The CDR3 DNA reads as TGTGCCAGCACAGGGGGCTCAATAAGACAGCCCCAGCATTTT. Protein: CASTGGSIRQPQHF.

The chain has TRBV6-5 and TRBJ2-1; 14 bases match TRBD2. J lost 4 bases, V lost 6 bases, and 2 bases had no gene match. Germline CDR1 is MNHEY and CDR2 is SVGAGI. This CDR3 is 15 amino acids long. CDR3 in DNA: TGTGCCAGCAGCCGACTAGCGGGAGGGTACAATGAGCAGTTCTTC. Amino acid sequence: CASSRLAGGYNEQFF.